This T cell receptor beta chain came from a study of T cell responses to AZD1222 COVID-19 vaccine. Findings of the study overall: With two AZD1222 doses given, Spike-specific TCR breadth and depth both rose. Females outnumbered males among donors, who were mostly white British; clonal diversity was possibly underestimated. Seropositive AZD1222 recipients at baseline numbered only five or six.

V shed 2 bases, J shed 4 bases, and the junction held 8 bases outside the gene matches. This CDR3 comprises 15 residues. Germline-derived CDR1 and CDR2 are SGHDT and YYEEEE. A remark on this clone: Its target is unknown.

Clones were read by immunoSEQ multiplex PCR, and TCRdb kept only the in-frame ones, dropping some. The sample comprises more than 250,000 clones, just over 90% of which are singletons, and around 0.5% rests with the top ten. Source: peripheral blood, taken on day 0 of AZD1222 vaccination. The TCR originated in an adult in good health. The V gene is TRBV5-6, the J gene TRBJ1-2; 7 nucleotides line up with TRBD1. The CDR3 nucleotides read TGTGCCAGCAGCTTATCAGGCAGGGGGGCCTATGGCTACACCTTC. Its protein product is CASSLSGRGAYGYTF.